This is a list of T cell receptor beta chains from one sample in a study of blood T cell repertoires in COVID-19. The method was immunoSEQ multiplex PCR; TCRdb's version includes in-frame clones alone and lacks a portion of them. The sample shows a few hundred thousand clones, roughly 85% of them seen only once. Sequencing was carried out using peripheral blood. These receptors all stem from a woman between 18 and 30 years old with acute or convalescent COVID-19. Each CDR3 is given with its conserved first and last residue. D genes are given only for firm matches. Where a row states a size, it is once, few, many or the class of an expanded clone; other rows omit it.

d_call,j_call,clone_size,v_call,cdr3_aa,cdr3_nt
-,TRBJ2-3,-,TRBV19,CASSPHPGHSTDTQYF,TGTGCCAGTAGCCCACACCCGGGACATAGCACAGATACGCAGTATTTT
-,TRBJ2-7,-,TRBV5-6,CASSHPRARAYEQYF,TGTGCCAGCAGCCACCCCCGGGCCAGGGCCTACGAGCAGTACTTC
-,TRBJ2-7,-,TRBV18,CASSMGASSYEQYF,TGTGCCAGCTCAATGGGGGCGAGCTCCTACGAGCAGTACTTC
TRBD2,TRBJ2-3,-,TRBV7-6,CASSFSGSGGTDTQYF,TGTGCCAGCAGCTTTAGCGGGAGTGGGGGCACAGATACGCAGTATTTT
-,TRBJ2-7,-,TRBV24-1,CATSDTPGYEQYF,TGTGCCACCAGTGACACCCCCGGGTACGAGCAGTACTTC
-,TRBJ2-1,-,TRBV5-1,CASSLGSGDEQFF,TGCGCCAGCAGCCTCGGGTCTGGCGATGAGCAGTTCTTC
TRBD2,TRBJ2-5,-,TRBV29-1,CSVMPGGDQETQYF,TGCAGCGTGATGCCGGGGGGGGACCAAGAGACCCAGTACTTC
TRBD2,TRBJ2-1,-,TRBV19,CASSNAGLAGPYNEQFF,TGTGCCAGTAGTAACGCGGGACTAGCGGGACCCTACAATGAGCAGTTCTTC
TRBD2,TRBJ2-1,-,TRBV19,CASSIRAGGGVIDEQFF,TGTGCCAGTAGTATACGGGCGGGAGGAGGAGTTATAGATGAGCAGTTCTTC
-,TRBJ1-5,-,TRBV15,CATSRADRPNQPQHF,TGTGCCACCAGCAGAGCTGACAGGCCCAATCAGCCCCAGCATTTT
-,TRBJ1-3,-,TRBV7-5,CARSPLPTDRLGPGNTIYF,TGTGCCAGAAGCCCCCTCCCCACGGACAGGCTAGGACCTGGAAACACCATATATTTT
TRBD1,TRBJ2-7,-,TRBV28,CASSLRRDRGPGRYF,TGTGCCAGCAGTTTAAGGAGGGACAGGGGGCCTGGGCGGTACTTC
TRBD2,TRBJ2-6,-,TRBV28,CASSTNSGRAGGANVLTF,TGTGCCAGCAGTACAAATAGCGGGAGGGCCGGTGGGGCCAACGTCCTGACTTTC
-,TRBJ2-1,few,TRBV21-1,CASRDCWPRHHNEQFF,TGTGCCAGCAGGGATTGTTGGCCGAGACACCACAATGAGCAGTTCTTC
TRBD1,TRBJ2-7,-,TRBV4-3,CASSPGTGLYEQYF,TGCGCCAGCAGCCCCGGGACAGGGTTGTACGAGCAGTACTTC
TRBD2,TRBJ2-6,-,TRBV19,CASSMGLAGGSGANVLTF,TGTGCCAGTAGTATGGGACTAGCGGGAGGCTCCGGGGCCAACGTCCTGACTTTC
TRBD1,TRBJ1-6,-,TRBV30,CAWSPGGNSPLHF,TGTGCCTGGAGCCCAGGGGGGAATTCACCCCTCCACTTT
-,TRBJ1-1,-,TRBV6-5,CASSYSQGGTEAFF,TGTGCCAGCAGTTACTCTCAGGGTGGTACTGAAGCTTTCTTT
-,TRBJ1-1,few,TRBV7-2,CASSLGAGVNTEAFF,TGTGCCAGCAGCTTAGGAGCCGGGGTGAACACTGAAGCTTTCTTT
-,TRBJ1-5,-,TRBV7-9,CASSLVPAGVSNQPQHF,TGTGCCAGCAGCTTAGTTCCGGCAGGGGTTAGCAATCAGCCCCAGCATTTT
-,TRBJ1-4,-,TRBV13,CASSLTLTNEKLFF,TGTGCCAGCAGCTTAACTCTGACTAATGAAAAACTGTTTTTT
-,TRBJ2-3,-,TRBV5-3,CARNLRTIPSNTQYF,TGTGCCAGAAACCTTAGAACGATCCCGTCAAATACGCAGTATTTT
TRBD2,TRBJ2-3,-,TRBV7-9,CASRSTSGSKDTQYF,TGTGCCAGCAGGTCTACTAGCGGGAGCAAAGATACGCAGTATTTT
-,TRBJ2-5,-,TRBV5-5,CASSLAVRETQYF,TGTGCCAGCAGCTTGGCGGTTCGGGAGACCCAGTACTTC
TRBD1,TRBJ2-7,-,TRBV3-1/TRBV3-2,CASSQDATGYEQYF,TGTGCCAGCAGCCAAGATGCGACAGGGTACGAGCAGTACTTC
TRBD2,TRBJ2-3,-,TRBV7-3,CASSPGLAGAEDTQYF,TGTGCCAGCAGCCCCGGACTAGCGGGAGCAGAAGATACGCAGTATTTT
TRBD2,TRBJ2-7,-,TRBV6-2/TRBV6-3,CASSGDSGGREQYF,TGTGCCAGCAGCGGGGACTCGGGGGGGCGCGAGCAGTACTTC
-,TRBJ2-5,-,TRBV20-1,CSADRETQYF,TGCAGTGCTGACAGAGAGACCCAGTACTTC
-,TRBJ2-7,-,TRBV14,CASSTRQFYEQYF,TGTGCCAGCAGCACCAGACAGTTTTACGAGCAGTACTTC
-,TRBJ2-2,-,TRBV5-1,CASSSHQGRGELFF,TGCGCCAGCAGCTCACACCAAGGGAGAGGGGAGCTGTTTTTT
TRBD1,TRBJ1-6,-,TRBV9,CASSARDRDSPLHF,TGTGCCAGCAGCGCCCGGGACAGGGATTCACCCCTCCACTTT
-,TRBJ2-5,-,TRBV21-1,CASMPPSGGVQETQYF,TGTGCCAGCATGCCCCCCAGCGGGGGGGTCCAAGAGACCCAGTACTTC
TRBD1,TRBJ1-5,-,TRBV29-1,CSVEETGDSNQPQHF,TGCAGCGTTGAAGAAACAGGGGATAGCAATCAGCCCCAGCATTTT
-,TRBJ2-1,-,TRBV11-2,CASSSEITRRVYNEQFF,TGTGCCAGCAGCTCCGAGATCACCCGGAGGGTTTACAATGAGCAGTTCTTC
TRBD1,TRBJ1-4,-,TRBV2,CASGLLGLGTEPNEKLFF,TGTGCCAGCGGTCTTCTCGGACTGGGGACAGAACCTAATGAAAAACTGTTTTTT
TRBD2,TRBJ2-5,few,TRBV18,CASSEPGLAQNQYF,TGTGCCAGCTCCGAACCGGGACTAGCCCAGAACCAGTACTTC